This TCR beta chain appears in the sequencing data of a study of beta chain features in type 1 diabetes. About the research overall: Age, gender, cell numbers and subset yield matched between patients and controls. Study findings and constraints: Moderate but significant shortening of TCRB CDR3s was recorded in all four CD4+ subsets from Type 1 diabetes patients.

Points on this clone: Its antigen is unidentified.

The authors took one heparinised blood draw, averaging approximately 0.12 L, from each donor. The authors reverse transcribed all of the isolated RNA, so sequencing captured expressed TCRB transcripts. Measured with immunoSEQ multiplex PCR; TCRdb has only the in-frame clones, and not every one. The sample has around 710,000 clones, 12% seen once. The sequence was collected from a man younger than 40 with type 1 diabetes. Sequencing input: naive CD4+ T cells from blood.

The CDR3 nucleotides read TGTGCCAGCAGCGCCACAGGGGACTATGGCTACACCTTC. Translating it yields CASSATGDYGYTF. This chain uses TRBV7-9 with TRBJ1-2; TRBD1 aligns across 7 bases. Germline V lookup: CDR1 SEHNR, CDR2 FQNEAQ (reference sequence). V was clipped by 5 bases and J by 3 bases; unmatched bases: 3. The CDR3 has 13 amino acids. Filled out from reference TRBV7-9 and TRBJ1-2, the complete variable domain reads DTGVSQNPRHKITKRGQNVTFRCDPISEHNRLYWYRQTLGQGPEFLTYFQNEAQLEKSRLLSDRFSAERPKGSFSTLEIQRTEQGDSAMYLCASSATGDYGYTFGSGTRLTVV.